This T cell receptor (beta chain) originates from a study of blood T cell repertoires in COVID-19 (dated by TCRdb to 2020 to 2022). In terms of the full investigation: Samples from collaborators originated in the United States, Italy and Spain and spanned both the acute and convalescent phases of COVID-19. The material from the prospective study consisted of cDNA or gDNA derived from T cells, B-cell-depleted T cells, or PBMCs. The dataset comprised deeply sampled blood TCRbeta repertoires from subjects exposed to, actively infected with, or recovered from COVID-19. The repertoires were made available in a free public database intended to serve as a resource for research on the immune response to SARS-CoV-2. The samples were drawn from the first 160 participants of the ongoing ImmuneRACE study and from some 1,300 subjects provided by 6 global collaborators. Nearly every sample came with metadata listing a de-identified subject ID, COVID-19 status, age in years and sex. Where HLA class I and class II types were available, the types were taken from metadata supplied by the sample provider, not from assay-based typing.

With respect to this clone: This clone's antigen is unknown. No base quality values were provided; no much bigger clone lies one nucleotide off.

The immunoSEQ Assay, a bias-controlled multiplex PCR, was used to amplify TCRbeta CDR3 regions from genomic DNA. As for the original processing: Nucleated cell counts per sample were estimated from amplification of reference gene primers within the assay. To quantify the absolute abundance of each unique TCRbeta CDR3 rearrangement, sequence reads were collapsed and filtered. For each sample, productive Simpson clonality was calculated by taking the square root of Simpson's diversity index across productive rearrangements. In TCRdb, the immuneACCESS table is reduced to in-frame sequences with V and J assigned. These tables do not hold every clone; where another copy was compared, an unresolved V gene accounts for under half, and the others remain unexplained. V, J and clone size were drawn from that table, and D and trimming were deduced from the DNA. This sample has 160,000 or so clones in its table, and 80% to 90% of those were observed once. The ten largest clones represent under 6% of the sample.

At one collaborating source in Seattle, patients were enrolled during active infection and were followed longitudinally through the course of disease. The collaborating institutions used their own protocols to collect whole blood in K2EDTA tubes. Collaborator samples were shipped for TCRbeta analysis as frozen whole blood, isolated PBMCs, or DNA extracted from either sample type. Study-level results and caveats: The quantity of clinical and demographic metadata differed by source and by participant and was supplied without curation.

V is pared back by 4 bases and J by 9 bases, with 10 bases lying between the germline termini. CDR3 length: 12 amino acids, cysteine to phenylalanine. This entry keeps only the CDR3 DNA: 36 bases, framed from base 1. Via the germline V gene, CDR1 is MNHEY and CDR2 SVGAGI. The source is a woman aged 45-65 years with COVID-19, enrolled during active disease. Input material: peripheral blood. This chain joins TRBV6-5 to TRBJ1-5, with the D gene call left open. The DNA sequence is given as TGTGCCAGCAGTTCGCTCCGAGGGCCCCAGCATTTT. This codes for CASSSLRGPQHF.